The T cell receptor beta chain under discussion was sequenced for a study of CD8 T cells in Susac syndrome. Findings and limits, study-wide: The authors acknowledged that the study's TCR sequencing and HLA analysis involved relatively few individuals.

Deletions cut 1 base from V and 7 bases from J, with 10 bases between. The V gene's germline CDR1 is MNHEY and CDR2 SVGAGI. The CDR3 spans 13 residues. This clonotype was seen a single time. The antigen is unknown. Sequencing targeted TCR beta in blood CD8+ and CD4+ T cells. Random hexamers were used to reverse transcribe an amount of roughly 0.5 to 1 ug RNA. Each CDR3 protein gets one entry after TCRdb re-called the immunoSEQ multiplex PCR reads with MiXCR. The profile shows approximately 230,000 distinct CDR3 sequences, roughly 93% of them singletons. The genes are TRBV6-5 and TRBJ1-2, with D perhaps TRBD1 (6 bases). Sequenced: CD4+ T cells from PBMCs. This receptor was taken from a human donor with multiple sclerosis. The CDR3 coding sequence is TGTGCCAGCAGTTACTGGGGGGGCCGTGGCTACACCTTC. Translated, it gives CASSYWGGRGYTF.